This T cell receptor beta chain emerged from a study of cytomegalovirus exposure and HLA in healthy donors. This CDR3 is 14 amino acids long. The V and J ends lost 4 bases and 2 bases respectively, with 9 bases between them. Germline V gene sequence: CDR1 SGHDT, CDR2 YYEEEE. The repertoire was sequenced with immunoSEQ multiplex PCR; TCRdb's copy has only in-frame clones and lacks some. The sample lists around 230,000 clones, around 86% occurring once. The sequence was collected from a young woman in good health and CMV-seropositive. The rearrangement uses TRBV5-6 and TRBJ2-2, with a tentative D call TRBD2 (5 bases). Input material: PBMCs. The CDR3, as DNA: TGTGCCAGCAGCGCCGGACTCAACACCGGGGAGCTGTTTTTT. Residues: CASSAGLNTGELFF.